These T cell receptor beta chains were read from a single sample in a study of identical twins. TCRdb redid the calling of the 5' RACE reads with MiXCR, one entry per CDR3 protein. The data hold approximately 600,000 distinct CDR3 sequences, with 9.6% observed a single time. This sample was shared with a second study, whose subject was yellow fever vaccine responses in identical twins.

The sequenced sample was PBMCs. These TCRs come from a woman aged 18 to 35 in good health. The CDR3 runs from the conserved cysteine through the conserved F or W. A D gene is named only where the DNA matches it firmly. Only part of the rows carry a size: once, few, many, or a class if the clone is expanded.

cdr3_aa cdr3_nt v_call d_call j_call clone_size
CAISEYRDGRYEQYF TGTGCCATCAGTGAGTATAGGGACGGACGCTACGAGCAGTACTTC TRBV10-3 . TRBJ2-7 many
CSARLAGQNTGELFF TGCAGTGCTAGATTAGCGGGACAGAACACCGGGGAGCTGTTTTTT TRBV20-1 TRBD2 TRBJ2-2 many
CASSLRTGGTGELFF TGTGCCAGCAGTCTTCGGACAGGGGGGACCGGGGAGCTGTTTTTT TRBV12-3/TRBV12-4 TRBD1 TRBJ2-2 many
CASCSNRVNGYTF TGTGCCAGCTGTTCAAACAGGGTTAATGGCTACACCTTC TRBV27 . TRBJ1-2 .
CASSASGGTFYEQYF TGCGCCAGCAGCGCCAGCGGGGGTACCTTCTACGAGCAGTACTTC TRBV5-1 TRBD2 TRBJ2-7 few
CASSLDRLTDTLGNIQYF TGTGCCAGCAGCTTAGATCGTCTTACAGACACACTGGGGAACATTCAGTACTTC TRBV11-2 . TRBJ2-4 .
CASSRRGRTGPETQYF TGTGCCAGCAGCCGTAGAGGGCGAACAGGGCCAGAGACCCAGTACTTC TRBV28 . TRBJ2-5 few
CASTNLTGRFGYEQYF TGTGCCAGCACTAACCTAACAGGTCGTTTTGGGTACGAGCAGTACTTC TRBV12-3/TRBV12-4 . TRBJ2-7 many
CASSTTGGFINEQFF TGTGCCAGTAGTACTACAGGGGGCTTTATTAATGAGCAGTTCTTC TRBV19 TRBD1 TRBJ2-1 .
CASSYGAETQYF TGTGCCAGCAGTTACGGTGCAGAGACCCAGTACTTC TRBV6-6 . TRBJ2-5 many
CASSIGQLSGELFF TGTGCCAGCAGCATAGGACAGCTCAGCGGGGAGCTGTTTTTT TRBV7-3 . TRBJ2-2 .
CAISRRDRINYGYTF TGTGCCATTTCACGTCGGGACCGAATTAACTATGGCTACACCTTC TRBV2 . TRBJ1-2 many